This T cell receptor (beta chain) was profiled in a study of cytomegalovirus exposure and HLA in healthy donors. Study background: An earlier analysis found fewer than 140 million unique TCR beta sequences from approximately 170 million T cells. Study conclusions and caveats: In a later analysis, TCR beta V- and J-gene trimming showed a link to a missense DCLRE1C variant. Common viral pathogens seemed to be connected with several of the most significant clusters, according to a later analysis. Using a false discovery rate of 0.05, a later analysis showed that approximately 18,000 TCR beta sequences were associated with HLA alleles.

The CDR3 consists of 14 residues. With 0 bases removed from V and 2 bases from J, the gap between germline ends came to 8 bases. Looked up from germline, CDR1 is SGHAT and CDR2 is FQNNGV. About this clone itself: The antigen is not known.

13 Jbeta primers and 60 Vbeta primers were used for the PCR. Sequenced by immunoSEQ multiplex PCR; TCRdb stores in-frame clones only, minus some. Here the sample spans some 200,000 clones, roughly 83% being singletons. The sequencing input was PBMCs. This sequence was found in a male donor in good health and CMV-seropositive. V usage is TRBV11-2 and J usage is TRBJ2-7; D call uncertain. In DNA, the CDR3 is TGTGCCAGCAGCTTAGAGGCCCAGGCCTACGAGCAGTACTTC. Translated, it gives CASSLEAQAYEQYF.